This TCR beta chain was captured by sequencing in a study of technical replicates of blood from several donors. This clone occurred a few times. V trimming: 4 bases; J trimming: 3 bases; junction bases outside the gene matches: 7. This CDR3 is built from 16 residues. Germline loops: CDR1 LNHDA, CDR2 SQIVND (reference sequence). TCRdb's table, derived via immunoSEQ multiplex PCR, lists solely in-frame clones and lacks some. The data show 76,000 or so clones, 65% to 90% seen once. This clonotype originated in a human donor in good health. Some clones in this sample may be carry-over from other donors' samples. This chain joins TRBV19 and TRBJ1-2; 11 bases align to TRBD1. Sample: PBMCs. The CDR3 DNA reads TGTGCCAGTAGTACGGGCGGACAGGGGGCGCACTATGGCTACACCTTC. Its translation: CASSTGGQGAHYGYTF.